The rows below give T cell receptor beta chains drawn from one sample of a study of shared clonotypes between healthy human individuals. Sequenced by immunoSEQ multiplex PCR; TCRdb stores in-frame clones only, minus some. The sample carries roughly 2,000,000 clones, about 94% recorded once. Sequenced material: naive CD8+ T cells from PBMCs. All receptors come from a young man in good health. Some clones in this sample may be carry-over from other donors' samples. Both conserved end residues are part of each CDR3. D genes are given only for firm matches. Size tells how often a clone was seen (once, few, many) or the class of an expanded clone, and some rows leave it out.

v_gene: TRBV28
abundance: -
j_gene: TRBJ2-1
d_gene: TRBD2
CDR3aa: CASSPPPREGPYNEQFF
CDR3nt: TGTGCCAGCAGTCCCCCCCCGCGGGAGGGCCCCTACAATGAGCAGTTCTTC

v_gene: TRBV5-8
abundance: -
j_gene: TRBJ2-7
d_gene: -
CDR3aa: CASSLAPSYEQYF
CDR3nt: TGTGCCAGCAGCTTGGCTCCTAGCTACGAGCAGTACTTC

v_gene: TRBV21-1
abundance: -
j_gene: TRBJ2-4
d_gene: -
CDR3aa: CASSTASGSKNIQYF
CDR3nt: TGTGCCAGCAGCACGGCGTCAGGGTCCAAAAACATTCAGTACTTC

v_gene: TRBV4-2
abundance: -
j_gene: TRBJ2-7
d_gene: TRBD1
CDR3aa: CASSPGTGDEQYF
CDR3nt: TGTGCCAGCAGCCCAGGGACAGGGGACGAGCAGTACTTC

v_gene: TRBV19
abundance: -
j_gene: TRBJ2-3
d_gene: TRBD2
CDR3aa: CASSSGGSITDTQYF
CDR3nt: TGTGCCAGTAGTTCCGGCGGGAGTATCACAGATACGCAGTATTTT

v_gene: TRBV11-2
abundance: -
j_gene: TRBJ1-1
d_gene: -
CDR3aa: CASSLFGQYTEAFF
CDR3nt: TGTGCCAGCAGCTTATTCGGACAGTACACTGAAGCTTTCTTT

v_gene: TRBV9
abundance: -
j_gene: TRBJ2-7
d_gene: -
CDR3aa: CASSEGDTGAYEQYF
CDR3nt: TGTGCCAGCAGCGAAGGGGACACGGGGGCTTACGAGCAGTACTTC

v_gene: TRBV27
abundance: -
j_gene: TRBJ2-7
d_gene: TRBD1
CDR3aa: CASSGTGGYEQYF
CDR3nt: TGTGCCAGCAGCGGGACAGGGGGGTACGAGCAGTACTTC

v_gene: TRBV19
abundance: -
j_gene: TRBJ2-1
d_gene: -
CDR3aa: CASSIILRFSYGNEQFF
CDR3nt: TGTGCCAGTAGTATCATTCTCCGATTTTCTTACGGGAATGAGCAGTTCTTC

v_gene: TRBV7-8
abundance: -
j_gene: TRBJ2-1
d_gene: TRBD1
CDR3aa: CASSLAHRGPLNEQFF
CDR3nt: TGTGCCAGCAGCTTAGCGCACAGGGGGCCGTTGAATGAGCAGTTCTTC

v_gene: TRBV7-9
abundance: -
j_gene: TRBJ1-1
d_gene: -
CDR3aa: CASSLDGKTEAFF
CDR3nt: TGTGCCAGCAGCTTAGACGGCAAAACTGAAGCTTTCTTT

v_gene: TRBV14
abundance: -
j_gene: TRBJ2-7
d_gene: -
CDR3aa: CASSQGLSYEQYF
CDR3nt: TGTGCCAGCAGCCAAGGTCTCTCCTACGAGCAGTACTTC

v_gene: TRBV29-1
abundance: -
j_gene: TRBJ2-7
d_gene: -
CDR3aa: CSVGDKTYEQYF
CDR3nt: TGCAGCGTTGGGGACAAAACCTACGAGCAGTACTTC

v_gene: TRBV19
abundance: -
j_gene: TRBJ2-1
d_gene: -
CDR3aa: CASSFAEGAVPPFF
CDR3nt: -

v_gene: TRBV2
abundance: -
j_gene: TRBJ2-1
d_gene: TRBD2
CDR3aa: CATQGLAGQSSYNEQFF
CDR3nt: TGTGCCACCCAGGGACTAGCGGGCCAGAGCTCCTACAATGAGCAGTTCTTC

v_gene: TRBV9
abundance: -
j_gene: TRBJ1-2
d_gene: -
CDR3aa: CASTGPRAGDNYGYTF
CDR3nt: TGTGCCAGCACCGGGCCCCGGGCAGGGGATAACTATGGCTACACCTTC

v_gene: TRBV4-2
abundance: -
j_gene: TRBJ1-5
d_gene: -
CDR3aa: CASSQGGGAPDSNQPQHF
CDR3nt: TGTGCCAGCAGCCAAGGAGGTGGCGCACCAGATAGCAATCAGCCCCAGCATTTT

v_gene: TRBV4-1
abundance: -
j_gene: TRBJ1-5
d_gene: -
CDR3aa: CASSHTGNQPQHF
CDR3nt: TGCGCCAGCAGCCACACGGGGAATCAGCCCCAGCATTTT

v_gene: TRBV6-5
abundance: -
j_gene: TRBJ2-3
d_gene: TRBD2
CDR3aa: CASNLAGGRADTQYF
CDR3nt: TGTGCCAGCAACTTAGCGGGAGGACGGGCAGATACGCAGTATTTT

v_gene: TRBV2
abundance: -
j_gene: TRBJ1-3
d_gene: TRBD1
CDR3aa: CASKETGAGNTIYF
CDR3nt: TGTGCCAGCAAGGAGACAGGGGCTGGAAACACCATATATTTT

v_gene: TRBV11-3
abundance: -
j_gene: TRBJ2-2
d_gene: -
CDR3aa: CASSLERSGTGELFF
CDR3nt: TGTGCCAGCAGCTTAGAGAGAAGTGGCACCGGGGAGCTGTTTTTT

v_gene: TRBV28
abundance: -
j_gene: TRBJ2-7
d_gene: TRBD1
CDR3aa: CASRRRTGILWEQYF
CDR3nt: TGTGCCAGCAGACGGCGGACAGGGATCCTCTGGGAGCAGTACTTC

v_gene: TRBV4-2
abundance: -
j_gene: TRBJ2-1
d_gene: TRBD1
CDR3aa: CASSQEGFGQVYNEQFF
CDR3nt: TGTGCCAGCAGCCAAGAAGGGTTTGGACAGGTGTACAATGAGCAGTTCTTC

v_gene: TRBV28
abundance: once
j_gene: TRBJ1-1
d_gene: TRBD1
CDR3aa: CASRPWGQVTEAFF
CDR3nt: TGTGCCAGCAGACCTTGGGGACAGGTTACTGAAGCTTTCTTT

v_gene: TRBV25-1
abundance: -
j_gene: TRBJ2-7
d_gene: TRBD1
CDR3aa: CASREDRGPPYEQYF
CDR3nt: TGTGCCAGCAGAGAGGACAGGGGGCCCCCCTACGAGCAGTACTTC

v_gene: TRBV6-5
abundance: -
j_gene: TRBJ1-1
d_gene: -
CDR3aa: CASSYGVTGRAYAFF
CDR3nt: TGTGCCAGCAGTTACGGGGTGACAGGCCGCGCGTATGCTTTCTTT

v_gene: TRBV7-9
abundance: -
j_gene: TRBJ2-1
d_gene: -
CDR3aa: CASSLGRSEQFF
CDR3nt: TGTGCCAGCAGCTTAGGTCGGTCCGAGCAGTTCTTC

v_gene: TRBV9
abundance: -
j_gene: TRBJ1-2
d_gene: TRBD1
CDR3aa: CASSSAGTGDPYGYTF
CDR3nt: TGTGCCAGCAGCTCTGCCGGGACAGGAGATCCATATGGCTACACCTTC

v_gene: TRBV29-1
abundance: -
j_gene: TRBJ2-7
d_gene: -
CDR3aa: CSVEGGQGMRSYEQYF
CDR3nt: TGCAGCGTTGAAGGCGGGCAGGGCATGAGATCCTACGAGCAGTACTTC

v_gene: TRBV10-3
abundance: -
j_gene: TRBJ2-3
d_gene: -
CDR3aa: CAISDSGADTQYF
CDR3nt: TGTGCCATCAGTGACTCGGGGGCAGATACGCAGTATTTT

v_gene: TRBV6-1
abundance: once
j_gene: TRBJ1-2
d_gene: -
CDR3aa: CASMQGWQGYTF
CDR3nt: TGTGCCAGCATGCAGGGGTGGCAAGGCTACACCTTC

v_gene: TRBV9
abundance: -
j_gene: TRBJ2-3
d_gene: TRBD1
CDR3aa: CASSVLQGAAATDTQYF
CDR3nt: TGTGCCAGCAGCGTCTTACAGGGGGCAGCGGCCACAGATACGCAGTATTTT

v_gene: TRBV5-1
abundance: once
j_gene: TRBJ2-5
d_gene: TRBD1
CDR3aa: CASSPPGFGTGIHQETQYF
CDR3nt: TGCGCCAGCAGCCCGCCTGGCTTCGGGACAGGGATCCACCAAGAGACCCAGTACTTC

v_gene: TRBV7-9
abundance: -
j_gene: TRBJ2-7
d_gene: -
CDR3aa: CASSSREAYEQYF
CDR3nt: TGTGCCAGCAGCTCCCGGGAAGCCTACGAGCAGTACTTC

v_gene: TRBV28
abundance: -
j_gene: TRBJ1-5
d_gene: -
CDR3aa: CASSLSGGGNQPQHF
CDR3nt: TGTGCCAGCAGTTTATCCGGGGGCGGCAATCAGCCCCAGCATTTT

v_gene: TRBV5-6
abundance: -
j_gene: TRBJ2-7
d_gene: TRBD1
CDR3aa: CASSFGGTGSYEQYF
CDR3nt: TGTGCCAGCAGCTTCGGGGGGACAGGGTCCTACGAGCAGTACTTC

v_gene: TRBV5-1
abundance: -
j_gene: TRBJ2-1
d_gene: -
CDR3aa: CASSSRTDGYNEQFF
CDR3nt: TGCGCCAGCAGCTCCCGGACGGATGGGTACAATGAGCAGTTCTTC

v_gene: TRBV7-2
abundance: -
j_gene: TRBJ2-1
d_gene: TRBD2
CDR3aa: CASNTRNLAGRDEQFF
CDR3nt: TGTGCCAGCAACACCCGGAACCTAGCGGGAAGGGATGAGCAGTTCTTC

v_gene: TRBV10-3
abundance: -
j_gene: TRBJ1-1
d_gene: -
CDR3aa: CAISESLFVGMNTEAFF
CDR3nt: TGTGCCATCAGTGAGTCGCTTTTCGTAGGGATGAACACTGAAGCTTTCTTT

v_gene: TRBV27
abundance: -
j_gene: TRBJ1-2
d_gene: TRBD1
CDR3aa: CASSPGTGQYGYTF
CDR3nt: TGTGCCAGCAGTCCCGGGACAGGGCAATATGGCTACACCTTC

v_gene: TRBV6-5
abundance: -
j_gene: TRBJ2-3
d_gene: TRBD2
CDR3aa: CASSLKRGLTDTQYF
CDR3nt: TGTGCCAGCAGTCTCAAGCGGGGTCTCACAGATACGCAGTATTTT

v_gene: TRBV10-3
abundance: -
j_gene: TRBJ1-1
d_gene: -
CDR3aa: CAISDPGRATEAFF
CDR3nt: TGTGCCATCAGTGACCCAGGGAGGGCCACTGAAGCTTTCTTT

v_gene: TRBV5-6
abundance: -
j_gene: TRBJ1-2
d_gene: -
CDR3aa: CASSLVRGSGYGYTF
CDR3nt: TGTGCCAGCAGCTTGGTGCGGGGGAGCGGCTATGGCTACACCTTC

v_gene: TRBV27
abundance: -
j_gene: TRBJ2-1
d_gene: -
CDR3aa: CASSLSRIGSNEQFF
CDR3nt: TGTGCCAGCAGTTTATCGAGAATAGGGTCAAATGAGCAGTTCTTC

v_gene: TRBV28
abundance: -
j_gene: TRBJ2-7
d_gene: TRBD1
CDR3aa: CASSSRGQGRYEQYF
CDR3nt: TGTGCCAGCAGTTCCCGTGGACAGGGGCGCTACGAGCAGTACTTC

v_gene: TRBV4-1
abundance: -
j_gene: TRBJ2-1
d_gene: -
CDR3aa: CASSQDRGSGNEQFF
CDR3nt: TGCGCCAGCAGCCAAGATCGGGGGAGCGGGAATGAGCAGTTCTTC

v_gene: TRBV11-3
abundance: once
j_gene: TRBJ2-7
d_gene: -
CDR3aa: CASSLVLRRTESYEQYF
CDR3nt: TGTGCCAGCAGCTTAGTTCTACGTAGGACCGAGTCCTACGAGCAGTACTTC

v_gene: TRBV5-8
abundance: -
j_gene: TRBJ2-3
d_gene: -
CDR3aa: CASSLARHLPTDTQYF
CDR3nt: TGTGCCAGCAGCTTGGCCCGTCACCTCCCCACAGATACGCAGTATTTT

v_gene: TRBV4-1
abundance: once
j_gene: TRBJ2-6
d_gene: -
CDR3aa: CASSMGSSGANVLTF
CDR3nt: TGCGCCAGCAGCATGGGGAGCTCTGGGGCCAACGTCCTGACTTTC

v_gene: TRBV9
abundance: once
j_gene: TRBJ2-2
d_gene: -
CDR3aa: CASSVDSRGAYGELFF
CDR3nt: TGTGCCAGCAGCGTCGATTCAAGGGGGGCGTACGGGGAGCTGTTTTTT

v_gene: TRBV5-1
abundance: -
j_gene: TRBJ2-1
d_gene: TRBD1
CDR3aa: CASTTGGNEQFF
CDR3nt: TGCGCCAGTACGACAGGGGGCAATGAGCAGTTCTTC

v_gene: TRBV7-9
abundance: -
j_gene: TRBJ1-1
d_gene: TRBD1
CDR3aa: CASSLATGMNTEAFF
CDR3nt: TGTGCCAGCAGCTTAGCGACAGGGATGAACACTGAAGCTTTCTTT

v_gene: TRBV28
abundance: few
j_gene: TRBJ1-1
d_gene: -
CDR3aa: CASSFGSTEAFF
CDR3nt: TGTGCCAGCAGTTTCGGGTCCACTGAAGCTTTCTTT